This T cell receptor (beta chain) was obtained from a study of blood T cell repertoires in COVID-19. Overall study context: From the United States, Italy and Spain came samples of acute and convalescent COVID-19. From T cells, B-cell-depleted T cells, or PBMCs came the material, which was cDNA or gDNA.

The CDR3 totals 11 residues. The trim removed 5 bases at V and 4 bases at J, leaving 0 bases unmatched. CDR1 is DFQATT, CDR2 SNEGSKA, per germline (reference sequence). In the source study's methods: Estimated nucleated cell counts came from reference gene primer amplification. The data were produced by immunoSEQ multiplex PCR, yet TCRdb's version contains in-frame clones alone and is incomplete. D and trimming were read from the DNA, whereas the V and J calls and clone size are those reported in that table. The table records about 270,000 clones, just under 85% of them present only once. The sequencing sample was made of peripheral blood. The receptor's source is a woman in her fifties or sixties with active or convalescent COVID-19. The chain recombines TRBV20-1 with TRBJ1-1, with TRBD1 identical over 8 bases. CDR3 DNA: TGCAGTGCTGACAGGGGCACTGAAGCTTTCTTT. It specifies CSADRGTEAFF.